The 8 T cell receptor beta chains listed next were all sequenced from one sample in a study of T cells in Graves' hyperthyroidism and ophthalmopathy. RNA transcripts gave rise to amplified TCR beta CDR3 regions. The TCR CDR3 was amplified in a first-round RT-PCR using the HTBI primer set. TCRdb fed the multiplex PCR reads into MiXCR, producing one record per CDR3 protein. The data hold about 250,000 distinct CDR3 sequences, with roughly 20% observed a single time. Material: blood. The receptor set was obtained from a man between 25 and 39 years old with Graves' ophthalmopathy.

The gene calls are TRBV19 and TRBJ2-7; D not certain. CDR1 and CDR2 (germline): LNHDA, SQIVND (reference sequence). V gave up 5 bases and J gave up 0 bases, with 14 bases separating them. There are 15 residues in the CDR3. The CDR3 coding sequence is TGTGCCAGTAGTTTATTCCACACTGTCTCCTACGAGCAGTACTTC. As protein: CASSLFHTVSYEQYF.

Comments on this clonotype: A read error is possible here, since a much larger clone lies one base away. The chain joins TRBV7-8 to TRBJ2-7, with D perhaps TRBD1 (5 bases). The CDR3 length is 13 residues. Trimming pared 8 bases from V and 3 bases from J, leaving 14 bases between. The germline V gene encodes CDR1 SGHVS and CDR2 FQNEAQ. The CDR3 DNA reads as TGTGCCAGCGGCCCCAGGGTCCTCTACGAGCAGTACTTC. It translates to CASGPRVLYEQYF.

The rearrangement uses TRBV15 and TRBJ2-7; the D is unclear. Trimming left V 0 bases short and J 1 base short, with 10 bases between. CDR1 is LNHNV, CDR2 YYDKDF, per germline (reference sequence). CDR3 length: 15 amino acids. The CDR3 DNA follows: TGTGCCACCAGCAGAGAAGTAGGAAGGTCCTACGAGCAGTACTTC. Its protein product is CATSREVGRSYEQYF. Filled out from reference TRBV15 and TRBJ2-7, the complete variable domain reads DAMVIQNPRYQVTQFGKPVTLSCSQTLNHNVMYWYQQKSSQAPKLLFHYYDKDFNNEADTPDNFQSRRPNTSFCFLDIRSPGLGDTAMYLCATSREVGRSYEQYFGPGTRLTVT.

This clonotype has only a few counts. The chain combines TRBV11-2 with TRBJ2-2; a possible D gene is TRBD1 (6 bases). From germline, CDR1 is SGHAT and CDR2 FQNNGV. This CDR3 region has 17 residues. The V end lost 5 bases, the J end lost 0 bases, and 16 bases lay between the germline ends. CDR3 protein: CASSRTATSANTGELFF. The CDR3 DNA is TGTGCCAGCAGCCGGACAGCTACGAGCGCGAACACCGGGGAGCTGTTTTTT.

Concerning this clonotype: A much larger clonotype is one base distant, so this may be a read error. This likely comes from a read error, as the CDR3 has no conserved phenylalanine or tryptophan at its end. J is TRBJ2-5 and V is TRBV12-3 or TRBV12-4; the match to TRBD2 covers 10 bases. The V and J ends lost 7 bases and 4 bases, in that order; junction bases with no gene match: 12. This CDR3 spans 16 amino acids. The CDR3 DNA is TGTGCCAGCACCTTAAGAGGGGCTAGCGGGAGAGAGACCCAGTACCTC. It encodes CASTLRGASGRETQYL.

V usage is TRBV15 and J usage is TRBJ2-1; TRBD2 is a possible D gene (6 bases). V lost 0 bases to trimming and J lost 1 base, with 19 bases between them. The CDR3 spans 19 residues. From germline, CDR1 is LNHNV and CDR2 YYDKDF (reference sequence). The CDR3: CATSRDRRDLDFSYNEQFF. The CDR3 region has the DNA TGTGCCACCAGCAGAGATCGGCGGGACTTGGACTTTTCCTACAATGAGCAGTTCTTC.

V and J are TRBV6-5 and TRBJ1-3; D may be TRBD1 (5 bases). Germline V gene data show CDR1 as MNHEY and CDR2 as SVGAGI. This CDR3 is 17 amino acids long. The V and J ends lost 0 bases and 0 bases respectively, with 12 bases between them. The CDR3 here is CASSYSQGVLSGNTIYF. CDR3 DNA: TGTGCCAGCAGTTACTCGCAGGGAGTCCTCTCTGGAAACACCATATATTTT.

A note on this clonotype: Possible read error: a much larger clone is one base away. The chain joins TRBV2 to TRBJ1-1; TRBD1 might be the D (5 bases). The CDR3 sequence is 13 residues long. Per germline, CDR1 SNHLY and CDR2 FYNNEI. As DNA, the CDR3 is TGTACCAGCAGAAGACAGCCGAACACTGAAGCTTTCTTT. This codes for CTSRRQPNTEAFF.